The 7 T cell receptor beta chains below come from one sample, sequenced in a study of blood T cell repertoires in COVID-19. TCRdb's copy holds only in-frame clones and misses some; the assay was immunoSEQ multiplex PCR. The data hold 230,000 or so clones, with about four fifths observed a single time. Sequenced input: peripheral blood. The receptor source for this set is a man aged 50 to 60 with active or convalescent COVID-19.

The V call is TRBV11-2, the J call TRBJ1-2; 9 bases fit TRBD1. J gave up 6 bases and V 5 bases, and 13 bases lay outside the gene matches. CDR1 is SGHAT and CDR2 is FQNNGV in the germline V gene. CDR3 length: 16 amino acids. DNA for the CDR3: TGTGCCAGCAGCCAGTGGTATGGACAGGGGACGGATGGCTACACCTTC. Translating it yields CASSQWYGQGTDGYTF.

The CDR3, as DNA: TGTGCCAGCAGCTTGGGACTAGACACCGAGCAGTACTTC. Translated: CASSLGLDTEQYF. The chain is built from TRBV5-4 and TRBJ2-7; a weak D match, TRBD2 (6 bases). This CDR3 comprises 13 residues. V lost 0 bases, J lost 6 bases, and 10 bases lay in between. Germline CDR1 SGHNT, CDR2 YYREEE (reference sequence).

J is TRBJ1-2 and V is TRBV27; D is possibly TRBD1 (5 bases). This CDR3 has 13 residues. In germline, CDR1 is MNHEY, CDR2 SMNVEV (reference sequence). With 7 bases removed from V and 6 bases from J, the gap between germline ends came to 15 bases. CDR3 protein: CASKGRAENGYTF. In nucleotides, the CDR3 is TGTGCCAGCAAGGGCAGGGCGGAAAATGGCTACACCTTC.

This CDR3 reads CAISEWEGGALETQYF. CDR3 nucleotides: TGTGCCATCAGTGAGTGGGAAGGGGGCGCTTTAGAGACCCAGTACTTC. This chain links TRBV10-3 with TRBJ2-5, with 7 positions matching TRBD1. Germline CDR1 is ENHRY and CDR2 is SYGVKD. J lost 4 bases, V lost 1 base, and 9 bases had no gene match. The CDR3 contains 16 residues.

The V call is TRBV10-3, the J call TRBJ1-3, with D possibly being TRBD1 (5 bases). Germline V lookup: CDR1 ENHRY, CDR2 SYGVKD. V gave up 8 bases and J gave up 1 base, with 6 bases separating them. CDR3 length equals 12 residues. This CDR3 reads CAISGSGNTIYF. The CDR3 DNA sequence: TGTGCCATCTCAGGGTCTGGAAACACCATATATTTT.

The genes are TRBV10-1 and TRBJ2-5, with TRBD2 matching 8 bases. Germline CDR1 and CDR2: WNHNN and SYGVQD (reference sequence). This CDR3 has 13 residues. DNA for the CDR3: TGCCTCCCTAGCGGGCTCCGGCAAGAGACCCAGTACTTC. This translates into CLPSGLRQETQYF.

The chain couples TRBV29-1 to TRBJ1-1; D might be TRBD1 (5 bases). Trimming removed 2 bases at V and 4 bases at J, with 14 bases between. Per germline, CDR1 SQVTM and CDR2 ANQGSEA. This CDR3 region has 14 residues. The CDR3 region has the DNA TGCAGCGTTGAACACGCCGGGGGTGGCACTGAAGCTTTCTTT. Amino acids: CSVEHAGGGTEAFF.